The following is a T cell receptor (beta chain) sequence with its context. The data are from a study of blood T cell repertoires in COVID-19. The CDR3 has 15 amino acids. Germline loops: CDR1 LNHNV, CDR2 YYDKDF (reference sequence). V dropped 2 bases and J dropped 2 bases, with 12 bases sitting between them. Some clones are missing from TCRdb's copy, which holds only in-frame ones; the method was immunoSEQ multiplex PCR. The sample has over 150,000 clones, approximately 80% seen once; the top ten hold less than 4.5%. The chain carries TRBV15 and TRBJ1-2; D gene uncertain. The TCR sequence derives from a woman of 80 years or more with acute or convalescent COVID-19. The specimen was peripheral blood. CDR3 DNA sequence: TGTGCCACCAGCAGATACCCGGGGTTAAACTATGGCTACACCTTC. Translated, it gives CATSRYPGLNYGYTF.